This T cell receptor (beta chain) was obtained from a study of blood T cell repertoires in COVID-19. Turning to the study itself: T cells, B-cell-depleted T cells, or PBMCs supplied cDNA or gDNA.

Each participant's cohort was designated according to participant-reported clinical history. Recovery among Cohort 3 donors was established by two negative PCRs, clearance, or symptom resolution. Germline-derived CDR1 and CDR2 are MDHEN and SYDVKM. This CDR3 has 15 residues. Trimming removed 6 bases from V and 5 bases from J; junction bases left unmatched: 9. Sequencing used immunoSEQ multiplex PCR; TCRdb keeps in-frame clones, though not all of them. Of 350,000 to 550,000 clones in the sample, around 87% are singletons; the top ten hold 1.1%. The specimen sequenced was PBMCs or T cells enriched from blood (not recorded which). This chain uses TRBV28 with TRBJ2-1; 8 bases line up with TRBD1. The receptor was derived from a young man who had recovered from COVID-19. The CDR3 sequence is CASSQTGEVNNEQFF. The CDR3 region has the DNA TGTGCCAGCAGCCAGACAGGGGAGGTAAACAATGAGCAGTTCTTC. Together with reference TRBV28 and TRBJ2-1, the CDR3 gives the full variable domain: DVKVTQSSRYLVKRTGEKVFLECVQDMDHENMFWYRQDPGLGLRLIYFSYDVKMKEKGDIPEGYSVSREKKERFSLILESASTNQTSMYLCASSQTGEVNNEQFFGPGTRLTVL.